The 30 T cell receptor beta chains below all came from one sample that was sequenced in a study of blood T cell repertoires in COVID-19. Sequenced by immunoSEQ multiplex PCR; TCRdb stores in-frame clones only, minus some. The sample holds some 200,000 clones; about 85% are singletons and the top ten take around 9.5%. Sequencing input: peripheral blood. The receptors come from a woman older than 75 with acute or convalescent COVID-19.

The rearrangement links TRBV4-3 to TRBJ2-1; 15 positions match TRBD2. Losses at the gene ends were 3 bases for V and 10 bases for J; bases not matched to a gene: 7. CDR1 is LGHNA and CDR2 is YSLEER in the germline V gene. CDR3 size: 16 residues. The CDR3 loop is CASSHLYGTSGGEQFF. The DNA for the CDR3 is TGCGCCAGCAGCCATTTATATGGGACTAGCGGGGGGGAGCAGTTCTTC.

The V gene is TRBV27, the J gene TRBJ2-4; TRBD1 aligns across 10 bases. Germline CDR1 reads MNHEY; CDR2 reads SMNVEV (reference sequence). The V gene end was trimmed by 9 bases and the J gene end by 1 base; junction bases not matched to a gene: 6. The CDR3 is 15 amino acids. For the CDR3, the DNA is TGTGCCAGTGGGGCGGGACAGGGGGCCAAAAACATTCAGTACTTC. Translating it yields CASGAGQGAKNIQYF.

J is TRBJ2-1 and V is TRBV10-3; tentatively, D is TRBD1 (7 bases). Germline CDR1 is ENHRY and CDR2 is SYGVKD. The ends were cut back, 5 bases at V and 5 bases at J, with 19 bases in the middle. The CDR3 is 16 residues long. CDR3 loop: CAISNRGLRGDNEQFF. The CDR3 DNA reads TGTGCCATCAGTAACAGGGGCCTGAGGGGGGACAATGAGCAGTTCTTC.

The CDR3 loop is CASSPFTDTQYF. The CDR3 nucleotides read TGTGCCAGCTCACCCTTCACAGATACGCAGTATTTT. The gene calls are TRBV18 and TRBJ2-3; the D is unclear. V lost 3 bases and J lost 2, with 3 bases in between. From germline, CDR1 is KGHSH and CDR2 LQKENI. CDR3 length: 12 amino acids.

This chain links TRBV7-9 with TRBJ1-4, with 8 bases aligning to TRBD1. The CDR3 is 15 amino acids. Germline loops: CDR1 SEHNR, CDR2 FQNEAQ (reference sequence). Trimming cost V 5 bases and J 8 bases; bases outside gene matches: 10. CDR3 nucleotide sequence: TGTGCCAGCAGCGTCCCAGGGGGCGCGAACGAAAAACTGTTTTTT. Translation gives CASSVPGGANEKLFF.

The V gene is TRBV18, the J gene TRBJ1-5; unclear D gene. This CDR3 is built from 14 residues. Trimming left V 6 bases short and J 4 bases short, with 13 bases between. The germline V gene has CDR1 KGHSH and CDR2 LQKENI. In DNA form, the CDR3 reads TGTGCCAGCTCCCCCGGAGCGGCAAATCAGCCCCAGCATTTT. As protein: CASSPGAANQPQHF.

This clone was recorded once. CDR3 sequence: CASTTLAGDTGELFF. The CDR3, as DNA: TGTGCCAGTACCACACTAGCGGGAGACACCGGGGAGCTGTTTTTT. This sequence joins TRBV19 and TRBJ2-2; 11 bases line up with TRBD2. V shed 7 bases and J 3 bases; nucleotides not matched to a gene: 4. CDR1 is LNHDA and CDR2 is SQIVND in the germline V gene (reference sequence). CDR3 length: 15 residues.

This rearrangement joins TRBV29-1 to TRBJ2-7, with no clear D. V lost 8 bases and J 5 bases, leaving 13 bases between the germline ends. CDR3 size: 11 residues. CDR1 SQVTM and CDR2 ANQGSEA come from the germline V gene. CDR3 sequence (DNA): TGCAGCATCCAAAGAGGCCACGAGCAGTACTTC. Its protein is CSIQRGHEQYF.

This rearrangement joins TRBV25-1 to TRBJ1-4; 10 positions agree with TRBD1. CDR1 is MGHDK, CDR2 SYGVNS, per germline. Trimming cost V 6 bases and J 3 bases; bases outside gene matches: 4. The CDR3 is 15 residues long. CDR3 region: CASRTGGAANEKLFF. The CDR3 DNA follows: TGTGCCAGCAGGACAGGGGGCGCGGCTAATGAAAAACTGTTTTTT.

The V gene is TRBV5-1, the J gene TRBJ1-4, with D perhaps TRBD1 (5 bases). Germline V gives CDR1 SGHRS, CDR2 YFSETQ. The V end was cut by 3 bases, the J end by 3 bases, with 15 bases between. This CDR3 contains 16 residues. CDR3 sequence reads: CASSSFGTGANEKLFF. The CDR3 nucleotides are TGCGCCAGCAGCTCGTTCGGGACTGGAGCTAATGAAAAACTGTTTTTT. Complete variable domain (other parts from reference TRBV5-1 and TRBJ1-4): KAGVTQTPRYLIKTRGQQVTLSCSPISGHRSVSWYQQTPGQGLQFLFEYFSETQRNKGNFPGRFSGRQFSNSRSEMNVSTLELGDSALYLCASSSFGTGANEKLFFGSGTQLSVL.

This clone was observed a few times. J is TRBJ1-5 and V is TRBV29-1; D not certain. V was trimmed by 6 bases and J by 7 bases, leaving 16 bases between them. Per the germline V gene, CDR1 is SQVTM and CDR2 is ANQGSEA. This CDR3 region has 13 residues. DNA of the CDR3: TGCAGCGTGGCTGGGCAGCCGGGGCAGCCCCAGCATTTT. Its translation: CSVAGQPGQPQHF.

The chain is built from TRBV18 and TRBJ1-3; D may be TRBD1 (5 bases). There are 15 residues in the CDR3. Trimming stripped 0 bases from V and 4 bases from J, with 10 bases between. Germline V gives CDR1 KGHSH, CDR2 LQKENI. CDR3 amino acids: CASSPPGQVGNTIYF. The CDR3 DNA sequence: TGTGCCAGCTCACCACCCGGACAAGTGGGAAACACCATATATTTT.

V usage is TRBV10-1 and J usage is TRBJ1-1, with D maybe TRBD1 (5 bases). This CDR3 is 14 amino acids long. V lost 6 bases, J lost 1 base, and 12 bases lay in between. Germline assignment: CDR1 WNHNN and CDR2 SYGVQD (reference sequence). For the CDR3, the DNA is TGCGCCAGCAGGGGGGACGGGAGGAACACTGAAGCTTTCTTT. Translation gives CASRGDGRNTEAFF.

V gene TRBV30 combines with J gene TRBJ1-6, with D possibly matching TRBD1 (6 bases). This CDR3 is built from 13 residues. Germline V gene sequence: CDR1 GTSNPN, CDR2 SVGIG (reference sequence). With 0 bases removed from V and 6 bases from J, the gap between germline ends came to 6 bases. CDR3 region: CAWSVQGNSPLHF. The CDR3 region has the DNA TGTGCCTGGAGTGTACAGGGTAATTCACCCCTCCACTTT.

This chain uses TRBV6-5 with TRBJ2-7, with no clear D. The V gene lost 10 bases and the J gene lost 9 bases, with 22 bases spanning the gap. This CDR3 has 13 amino acids. CDR1 MNHEY and CDR2 SVGAGI come from the germline V gene. CDR3 DNA sequence: TGTGCCACTGCCCCCCTGGTGAGTCCCGGGCAGTACTTC. Translation: CATAPLVSPGQYF.

This clone turned up a few times. This chain connects TRBV6-2 or TRBV6-3 to TRBJ2-7; possible D gene TRBD2, 6 bases. Between the trimmed V and J ends, which lost 6 bases and 6 bases, there was a span of 12 bases. Germline assignment: CDR1 MNHEY and CDR2 SVGEGT. The CDR3 is 12 amino acids. In DNA, the CDR3 is TGTGCCAGCAGCCGATGGAGGGTCGAGCAGTACTTC. The encoded protein is CASSRWRVEQYF.

The chain recombines TRBV2 with TRBJ1-3; D gene unclear. This CDR3 region has 14 residues. Germline V gene data show CDR1 as SNHLY and CDR2 as FYNNEI. V was shortened by 5 bases and J by 0 bases, with 8 bases between the two germline ends. CDR3 residues: CASSPVVSGNTIYF. The CDR3 nucleotides read TGTGCCAGCAGTCCGGTGGTCTCTGGAAACACCATATATTTT.

CDR3 DNA sequence: TGTGCCAGCTCACCAACAGGGGTCATTAATTCACCCCTCCACTTT. Amino acid sequence: CASSPTGVINSPLHF. The chain uses TRBV18 and TRBJ1-6; 7 positions match TRBD1. Germline V gene sequence: CDR1 KGHSH, CDR2 LQKENI. V trimming: 2 bases; J trimming: 6 bases; junction bases outside the gene matches: 4. The CDR3 covers 15 residues. Full variable domain (missing parts from reference TRBV18 and TRBJ1-6): NAGVMQNPRHLVRRRGQEARLRCSPMKGHSHVYWYRQLPEEGLKFMVYLQKENIIDESGMPKERFSAEFPKEGPSILRIQQVVRGDSAAYFCASSPTGVINSPLHFGNGTRLTVT.

The J gene is TRBJ2-7, the V gene TRBV10-3; TRBD1 aligns across 9 bases. V shed 0 bases and J 0 bases; nucleotides not matched to a gene: 3. CDR3 length: 16 residues. CDR1 and CDR2 from the germline V gene are ENHRY and SYGVKD. The CDR3 sequence: CAISESATGGSYEQYF. The CDR3 coding sequence is TGTGCCATCAGTGAGTCAGCGACAGGGGGCTCCTACGAGCAGTACTTC.

The chain has TRBV12-5 and TRBJ1-1; D is possibly TRBD1 (5 bases). Germline values: CDR1 LGHNT, CDR2 FRNRAP. The CDR3 has 14 residues. Deletions cut 5 bases from V and 4 bases from J, with 14 bases between. This CDR3 is CASGPRGWRTEAFF. CDR3 coding DNA: TGTGCTAGTGGTCCCCGGGGGTGGCGCACTGAAGCTTTCTTT.

V and J are TRBV6-1 and TRBJ2-7; D is perhaps TRBD1 (6 bases). The germline CDR1 and CDR2 sequences are MNHNS and SASEGT. The CDR3 length is 13 residues. V was shortened by 5 bases and J by 3 bases, with 11 bases between the two germline ends. The CDR3 spells CASSLGALYEQYF. As DNA, the CDR3 is TGTGCCAGCAGTTTGGGGGCTCTCTACGAGCAGTACTTC.

The gene calls are TRBV6-1 and TRBJ1-5, with 11 nucleotides matching TRBD1. The CDR3 sequence is 14 residues long. The germline V gene has CDR1 MNHNS and CDR2 SASEGT. The J segment lost 7 bases and the V segment lost 3 bases, leaving 2 bases of the junction unmatched. The CDR3 nucleotides are TGTGCCAGCAGTGAGGGGGACAGGGGGCAGCCCCAGCATTTT. It codes for CASSEGDRGQPQHF.

The chain employs TRBV25-1 and TRBJ2-2; D remains ambiguous. Germline CDR1 is MGHDK and CDR2 is SYGVNS. The V and J ends lost 4 bases and 5 bases respectively, with 5 bases between them. This CDR3 has 12 amino acids. In nucleotides, the CDR3 is TGTGCCAGCAGTGGACTTACCGGGGAGCTGTTTTTT. Protein product: CASSGLTGELFF.

The chain employs TRBV18 and TRBJ1-2, with D hard to call. V was clipped by 1 base and J by 3 bases, with 9 bases between them. The germline CDR1 and CDR2 sequences are KGHSH and LQKENI. The CDR3 covers 14 residues. The CDR3 region has the DNA TGTGCCAGCTCACCACGCGAGGTAGACTATGGCTACACCTTC. This gives the protein CASSPREVDYGYTF.

The chain is built from TRBV20-1 and TRBJ2-7, with 11 bases aligning to TRBD1. The V gene's germline CDR1 is DFQATT and CDR2 SNEGSKA (reference sequence). Trimming removed 3 bases from V and 2 bases from J; junction bases left unmatched: 9. The CDR3 contains 16 residues. The CDR3 reads CSASAPSGQGAYEQYF. CDR3 nucleotide sequence: TGCAGTGCTAGTGCCCCCTCGGGACAGGGGGCCTACGAGCAGTACTTC.

The chain's CDR3 is CATSDESGSQHF. For the CDR3, the DNA is TGTGCCACCAGTGATGAATCGGGATCCCAGCATTTT. V gene TRBV24-1 combines with J gene TRBJ1-5, with no clear D. The CDR3 has 12 amino acids. Per germline, CDR1 KGHDR and CDR2 SFDVKD. V was cut by 3 bases and J by 11 bases, with 10 bases left in between.

The chain employs TRBV11-2 and TRBJ2-7; weak D call: TRBD2 (7 bases). Trimming shortened V by 1 base and J by 2 bases, and 9 bases separated the two germline ends. This CDR3 comprises 14 residues. Looked up from germline, CDR1 is SGHAT and CDR2 is FQNNGV. The CDR3 loop is CASSLVGGPYEQYF. The CDR3 DNA reads as TGTGCCAGCAGCTTAGTCGGGGGGCCCTACGAGCAGTACTTC.

Points on this clone: The sample has other DNA sequences that encode this CDR3 too. The chain links TRBV12-3 or TRBV12-4 to TRBJ1-6, with D unresolved. The V end lost 3 bases, the J end lost 7 bases, and 4 bases lay between the germline ends. The CDR3 is 12 amino acids. This chain's CDR3 is CASSFSNSPLHF. In nucleotides, the CDR3 is TGTGCCAGCAGTTTTAGCAATTCACCCCTCCACTTT.

This chain uses TRBV7-2 with TRBJ2-7; 7 bases are a match to TRBD2. This CDR3 is built from 11 residues. J was trimmed by 3 bases and V by 8 bases; bases with no gene match: 1. In germline, CDR1 is SGHTA, CDR2 FQGNSA. In DNA form, the CDR3 reads TGTGCCAGCTGGGGGGGCTACGAGCAGTACTTC. It encodes CASWGGYEQYF. Based on the CDR3 plus reference TRBV7-2 and TRBJ2-7, the full variable domain is GAGVSQSPSNKVTEKGKDVELRCDPISGHTALYWYRQSLGQGLEFLIYFQGNSAPDKSGLPSDRFSAERTGGSVSTLTIQRTQQEDSAVYLCASWGGYEQYFGPGTRLTVT.

The gene calls are TRBV3-1 (or the pseudogene TRBV3-2) and TRBJ2-3; 10 bases are shared with TRBD2. V shed 3 bases and J 0 bases; nucleotides not matched to a gene: 9. CDR3 length equals 18 residues. Germline CDR1 LGHDT, CDR2 YNNKEL (reference sequence). This CDR3 is CASSHAPSGGPSTDTQYF. DNA for the CDR3: TGTGCCAGCAGCCATGCCCCTAGCGGGGGCCCCAGCACAGATACGCAGTATTTT.